The sequence of this T cell receptor (beta chain) was determined in a study of blood T cell repertoires in COVID-19 (dated by TCRdb to about 2020). With respect to the entire study: Collaborator samples came from the United States, Italy and Spain and covered acute and convalescent phases of COVID-19. Sample metadata almost always included a de-identified subject ID, COVID-19 status, age in years and sex. A freely available public database, intended as a resource for researchers studying the immune response to SARS-CoV-2, is where the repertoires were released. Subjects who had been exposed to COVID-19, were actively infected with it, or had recovered from it provided the deeply sampled blood TCRbeta repertoires that made up the dataset. The samples were drawn from the first 160 participants of the ongoing ImmuneRACE study and from 950 to 1,500 subjects provided by 6 global collaborators. HLA class I and class II types, where available, came from metadata supplied by the sample provider rather than from assay-based typing. The prospective study material was composed of cDNA or gDNA derived from T cells, B-cell-depleted T cells, or PBMCs.

Concerning this clone: Its specific antigen is unknown. No clone much larger than this one lies a single base away; base qualities are absent.

The collaborating institutions used their own protocols to collect whole blood in K2EDTA tubes. For TCRbeta analysis, collaborator samples were shipped as frozen whole blood, as isolated PBMCs, or as DNA extracted from either sample type. The paper as a whole reports these results and caveats: Clinical and demographic metadata were provided uncurated, with the amount varying by source and participant.

The CDR3 runs 16 amino acids, cysteine and phenylalanine included. This entry keeps only the CDR3 DNA: 48 bases, framed from base 1. V drops 0 bases and J drops 7 bases, leaving 15 bases in between. CDR1 and CDR2 (LGHNA, YNFKEQ) derive from the germline V gene. The immunoSEQ Assay, a bias-controlled multiplex PCR, was used to amplify TCRbeta CDR3 regions from genomic DNA. In the source study's methods: The number of nucleated cells in each sample was estimated from the amplification of reference gene primers within the assay. To quantify the absolute abundance of each unique TCRbeta CDR3 rearrangement, sequence reads were collapsed and filtered. For each sample, productive Simpson clonality was calculated as the square root of Simpson's diversity index over productive rearrangements. Here the immuneACCESS table is served through TCRdb, limited to in-frame sequences with V and J called. Missing clones are a known gap in these copies; in checked studies unresolved V genes cover under half, and the rest lacks a known reason. That table gives V, J and clone size, and the DNA gave D and trimming. The sample yields about 330,000 clones; approximately 90% were counted once. The ten largest account for under 5% of the sample.

The sequenced sample consisted of peripheral blood. This receptor chain uses TRBV4-2 and TRBJ2-2; TRBD1 could be the D gene, as 5 bases match. The sequence was collected from a woman aged 45-65 years with active or convalescent COVID-19. The CDR3 protein: CASSQELGGALGELFF. The DNA sequence follows: TGTGCCAGCAGCCAAGAACTGGGTGGGGCACTCGGGGAGCTGTTTTTT.